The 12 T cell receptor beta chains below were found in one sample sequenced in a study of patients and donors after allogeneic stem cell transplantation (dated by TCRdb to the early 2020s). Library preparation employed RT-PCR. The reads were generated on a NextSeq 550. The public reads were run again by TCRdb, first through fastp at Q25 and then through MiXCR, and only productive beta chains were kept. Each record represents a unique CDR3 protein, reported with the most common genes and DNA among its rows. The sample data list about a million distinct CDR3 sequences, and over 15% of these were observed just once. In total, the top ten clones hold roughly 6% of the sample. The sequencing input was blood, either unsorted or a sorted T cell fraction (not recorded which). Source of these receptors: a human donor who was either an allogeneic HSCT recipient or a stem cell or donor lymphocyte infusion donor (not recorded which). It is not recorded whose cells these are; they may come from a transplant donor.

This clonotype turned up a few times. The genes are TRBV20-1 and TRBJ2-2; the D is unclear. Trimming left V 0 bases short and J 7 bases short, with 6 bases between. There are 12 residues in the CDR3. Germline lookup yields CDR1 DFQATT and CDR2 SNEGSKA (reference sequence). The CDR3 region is CSARDNGGELFF. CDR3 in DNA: TGCAGTGCTAGAGATAACGGCGGGGAGCTGTTTTTT.

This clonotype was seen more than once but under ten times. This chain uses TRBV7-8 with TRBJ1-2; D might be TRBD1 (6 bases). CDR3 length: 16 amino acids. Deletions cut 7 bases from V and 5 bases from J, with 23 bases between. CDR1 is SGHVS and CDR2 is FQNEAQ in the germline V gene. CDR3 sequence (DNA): TGTGCCAGCACCAAAACCGACAGGCCGGGGTCTTATGGCTACACCTTC. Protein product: CASTKTDRPGSYGYTF.

This CDR3 is CASSSGGRVLQETQYF. CDR3 nucleotide sequence: TGTGCCAGCAGCTCGGGCGGGCGGGTGCTACAAGAGACCCAGTACTTC. The chain couples TRBV5-6 to TRBJ2-5, with D possibly matching TRBD2 (5 bases). V was shortened by 3 bases and J by 2 bases, with 17 bases between the two germline ends. The CDR3 spans 16 residues. Germline CDR1 is SGHDT and CDR2 is YYEEEE.

CDR3 nucleotides: TGTGCCAGCACCCGGGGACTAGCGGGCCAAGAGACCCAGTACTTC. This translates into CASTRGLAGQETQYF. The rearrangement uses TRBV12-3 or TRBV12-4 and TRBJ2-5; 12 bases map to TRBD2. This CDR3 has 15 residues. Trimming took 7 bases from V and 1 from J; bases not matched to a gene: 4.

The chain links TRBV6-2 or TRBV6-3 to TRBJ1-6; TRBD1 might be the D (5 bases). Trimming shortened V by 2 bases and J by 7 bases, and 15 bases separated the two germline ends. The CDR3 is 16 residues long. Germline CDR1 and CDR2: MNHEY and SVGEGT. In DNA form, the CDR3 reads TGTGCCAGCAGTTACAAAGGAATCGACAGCAATTCACCCCTCCACTTT. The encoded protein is CASSYKGIDSNSPLHF.

The CDR3, as DNA: TGCAGTGCTCCCACCCTTGGGCTAGCGGAACAGCAGTACCAAGAGACCCAGTACTTC. This sequence encodes CSAPTLGLAEQQYQETQYF. V gene TRBV20-1 combines with J gene TRBJ2-5; 7 bases map to TRBD2. The trim removed 5 bases at V and 0 bases at J, leaving 21 bases unmatched. This CDR3 is 19 amino acids long. The germline V gene encodes CDR1 DFQATT and CDR2 SNEGSKA (reference sequence).

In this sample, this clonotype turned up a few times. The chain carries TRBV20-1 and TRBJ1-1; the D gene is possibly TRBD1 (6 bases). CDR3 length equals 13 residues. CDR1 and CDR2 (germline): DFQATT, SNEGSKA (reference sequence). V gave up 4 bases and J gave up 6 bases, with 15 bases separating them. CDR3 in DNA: TGCAGTGCTAAAATGGACAGTGGAGCTGAAGCTTTCTTT. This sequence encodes CSAKMDSGAEAFF.

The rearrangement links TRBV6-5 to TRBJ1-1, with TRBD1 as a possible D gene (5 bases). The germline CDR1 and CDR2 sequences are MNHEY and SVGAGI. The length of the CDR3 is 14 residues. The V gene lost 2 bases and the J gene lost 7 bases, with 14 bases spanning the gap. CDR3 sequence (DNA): TGTGCCAGCAGTTACGGGGGGTTTCTCGTTGAAGCTTTCTTT. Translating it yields CASSYGGFLVEAFF.

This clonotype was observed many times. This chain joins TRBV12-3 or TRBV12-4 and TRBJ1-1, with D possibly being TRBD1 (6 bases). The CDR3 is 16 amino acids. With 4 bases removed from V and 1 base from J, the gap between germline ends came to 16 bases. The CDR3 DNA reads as TGTGCCAGCAGTTATATGACAGGAACGCCGAACACTGAAGCTTTCTTT. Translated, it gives CASSYMTGTPNTEAFF.

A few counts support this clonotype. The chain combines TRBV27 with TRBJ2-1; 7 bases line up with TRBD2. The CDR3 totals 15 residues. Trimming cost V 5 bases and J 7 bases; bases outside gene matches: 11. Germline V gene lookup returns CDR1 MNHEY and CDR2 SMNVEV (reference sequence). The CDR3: CASSPGRQGGNEQFF. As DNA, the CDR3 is TGTGCCAGCAGTCCCGGCCGGCAGGGAGGGAATGAGCAGTTCTTC.

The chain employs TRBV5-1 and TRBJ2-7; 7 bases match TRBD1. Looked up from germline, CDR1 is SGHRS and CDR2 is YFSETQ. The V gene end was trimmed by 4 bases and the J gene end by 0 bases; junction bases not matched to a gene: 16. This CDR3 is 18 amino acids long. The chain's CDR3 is CASSPGLTGAKSSYEQYF. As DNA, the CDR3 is TGCGCCAGCAGCCCCGGGTTAACAGGGGCGAAGAGCTCCTACGAGCAGTACTTC.

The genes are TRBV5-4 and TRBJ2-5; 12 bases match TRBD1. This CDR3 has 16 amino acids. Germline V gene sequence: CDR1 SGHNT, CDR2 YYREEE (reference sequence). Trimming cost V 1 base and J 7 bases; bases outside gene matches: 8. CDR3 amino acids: CASSLQGDRGRVTQYF. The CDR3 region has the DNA TGTGCCAGCAGCTTGCAAGGGGACAGGGGGCGTGTGACCCAGTACTTC. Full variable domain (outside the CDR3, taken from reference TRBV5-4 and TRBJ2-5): ETGVTQSPTHLIKTRGQQVTLRCSSQSGHNTVSWYQQALGQGPQFIFQYYREEENGRGNFPPRFSGLQFPNYSSELNVNALELDDSALYLCASSLQGDRGRVTQYFGPGTRLLVL.